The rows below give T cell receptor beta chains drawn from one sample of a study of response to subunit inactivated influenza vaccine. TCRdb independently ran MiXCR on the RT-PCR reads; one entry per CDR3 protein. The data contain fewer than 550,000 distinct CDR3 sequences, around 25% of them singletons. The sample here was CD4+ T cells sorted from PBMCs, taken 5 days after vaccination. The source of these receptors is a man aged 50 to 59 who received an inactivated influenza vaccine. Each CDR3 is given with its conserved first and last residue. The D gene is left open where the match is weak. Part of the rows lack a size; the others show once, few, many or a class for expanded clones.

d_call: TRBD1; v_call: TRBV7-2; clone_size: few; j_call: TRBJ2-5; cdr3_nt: TGTGCCAGCAGCTTGGTGACAGGGCGAGGGGAGACCCAGTACTTC; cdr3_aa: CASSLVTGRGETQYF
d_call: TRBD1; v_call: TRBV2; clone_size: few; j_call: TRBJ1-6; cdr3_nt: TGTGCCAGCAGGATAAGGGGGCGTTATTCACCCCTCCACTTT; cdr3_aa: CASRIRGRYSPLHF
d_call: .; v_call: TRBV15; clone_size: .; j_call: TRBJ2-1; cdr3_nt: TGTGCCACCAGCAGAGATCCGGATATGGAGGAGTTCTTC; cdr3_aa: CATSRDPDMEEFF
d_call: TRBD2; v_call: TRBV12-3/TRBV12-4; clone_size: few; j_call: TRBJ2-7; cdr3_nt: TGTGCCAGCAGACCGGGACTAGCGGGGATCTCCTACGAGCAGTACTTC; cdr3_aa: CASRPGLAGISYEQYF
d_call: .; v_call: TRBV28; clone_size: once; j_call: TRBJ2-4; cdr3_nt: TGTGCCAGCAGTCCAACAGGTTTATCTACCAAAAACATTCAGTACTTC; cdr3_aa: CASSPTGLSTKNIQYF
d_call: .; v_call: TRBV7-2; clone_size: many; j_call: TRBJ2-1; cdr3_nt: TGTGCCAGCAGCCAGAGTCTCGACGGAGAAAGGTTCTTC; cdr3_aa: CASSQSLDGERFF
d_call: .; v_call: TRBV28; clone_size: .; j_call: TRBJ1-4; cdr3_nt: TGTGCCAGCAGGAGGGGGGAAAATGAAAAACTGTTTTTT; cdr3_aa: CASRRGENEKLFF
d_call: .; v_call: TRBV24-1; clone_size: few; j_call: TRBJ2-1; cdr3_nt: TGTGCCACCAGTGATTTGGGAGGGCAGGGTTACAATGAGCAGTTCTTC; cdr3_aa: CATSDLGGQGYNEQFF
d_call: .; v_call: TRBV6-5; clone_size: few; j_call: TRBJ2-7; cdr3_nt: TGTGCCAGCAGTTACTCGTATCGCGCAGCAACCTACGAGCAGTACTTC; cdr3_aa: CASSYSYRAATYEQYF
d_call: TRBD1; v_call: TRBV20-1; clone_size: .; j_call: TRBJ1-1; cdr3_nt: TGCAGTGCTAGAGATCGACGGACGGACAGGTCAACGTCTGAAGCTTTCTTT; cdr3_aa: CSARDRRTDRSTSEAFF
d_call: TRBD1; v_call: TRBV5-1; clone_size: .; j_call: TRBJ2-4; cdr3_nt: TGCGCCAGCAGCTTTTCCGGGACAGGGGAAAACATTCAGTACTTC; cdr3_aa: CASSFSGTGENIQYF
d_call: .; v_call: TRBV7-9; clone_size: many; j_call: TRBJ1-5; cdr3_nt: TGTGCCAGCAGCTTAGCCTTAGGTCAGCCCCAGCATTTT; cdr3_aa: CASSLALGQPQHF
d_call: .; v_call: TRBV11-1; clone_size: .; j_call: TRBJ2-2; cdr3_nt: TGTGCCAGCCGACTACTCCTGAACACCGGGGAGCTGTTTTTT; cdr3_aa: CASRLLLNTGELFF
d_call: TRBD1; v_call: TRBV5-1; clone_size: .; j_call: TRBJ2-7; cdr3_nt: TGCGCCAGCAGCTCAACGCAAGGACAGGGGTACGAGCAGTACTTC; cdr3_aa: CASSSTQGQGYEQYF
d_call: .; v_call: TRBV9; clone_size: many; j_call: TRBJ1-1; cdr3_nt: TGTGCCAGCAGTGCGACAGGGAACACTGAAGCTTTCTTT; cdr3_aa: CASSATGNTEAFF
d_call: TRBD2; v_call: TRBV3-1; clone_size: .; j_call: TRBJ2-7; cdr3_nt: TGTGCCAGCAGCCAAGGGACTAGCGGGGGCACGTCTTTC; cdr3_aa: CASSQGTSGGTSF